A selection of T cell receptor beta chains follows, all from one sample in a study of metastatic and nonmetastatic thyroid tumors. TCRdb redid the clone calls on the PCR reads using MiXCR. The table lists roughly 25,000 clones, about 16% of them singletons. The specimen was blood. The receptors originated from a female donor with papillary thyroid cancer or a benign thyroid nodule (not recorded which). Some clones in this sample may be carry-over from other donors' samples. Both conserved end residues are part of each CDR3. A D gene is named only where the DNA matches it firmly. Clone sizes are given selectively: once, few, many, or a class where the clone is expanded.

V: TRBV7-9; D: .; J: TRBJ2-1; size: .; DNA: TGTGAAAGCAGCTCAGGACAACACAATGAGCAGTTCTTC; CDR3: CESSSGQHNEQFF
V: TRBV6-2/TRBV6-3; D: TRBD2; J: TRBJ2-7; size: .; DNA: TGTGCCAGCAGATCTGGGGACAGCGGGAGGGTCGACGAGCAGTACTTC; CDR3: CASRSGDSGRVDEQYF
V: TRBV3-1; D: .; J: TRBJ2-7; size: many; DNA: TGTGCCAGCAGCCTTACCACCTACGAGCAGTACTTC; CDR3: CASSLTTYEQYF
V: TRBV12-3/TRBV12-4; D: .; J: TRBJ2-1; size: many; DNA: TGTGCCAGTACTGAACAGGACGGGGGTATGGATGAGCAGTTCTTC; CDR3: CASTEQDGGMDEQFF
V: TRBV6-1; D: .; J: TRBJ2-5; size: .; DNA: TGTGCCAGCAGTGAAGCGTTAGGGGGGACCGAGACCCAGTACTTC; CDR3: CASSEALGGTETQYF
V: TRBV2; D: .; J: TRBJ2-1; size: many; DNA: TGTGCCAGCAGGCCCTTGGGGTACAATGAGCAGTTCTTC; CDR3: CASRPLGYNEQFF
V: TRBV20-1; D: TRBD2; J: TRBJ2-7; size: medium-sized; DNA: TGCAGTGCTATTAATCGGACTAGCGGGGGTCCCTACGAGCAGTACTTC; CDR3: CSAINRTSGGPYEQYF
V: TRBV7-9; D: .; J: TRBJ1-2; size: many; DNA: TGTGCCAGCAGCGTTGACAAGCCCTATGGCTACACCTTC; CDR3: CASSVDKPYGYTF
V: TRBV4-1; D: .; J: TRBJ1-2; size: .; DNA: TGCGCCAGCAGCCAAGCGGGGGGGCGCGGCTATGGCTACACCTTC; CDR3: CASSQAGGRGYGYTF
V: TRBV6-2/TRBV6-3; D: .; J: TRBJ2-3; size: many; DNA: TGTGCCAGCAGTTACGACGCGGCCCGCACAGATACGCAGTATTTT; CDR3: CASSYDAARTDTQYF
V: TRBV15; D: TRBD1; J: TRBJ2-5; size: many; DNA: TGTGCCACCAGCAGGGACAGGGGCCAAGAGACCCAGTACTTC; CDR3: CATSRDRGQETQYF
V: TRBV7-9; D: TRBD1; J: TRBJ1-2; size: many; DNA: TGTGCCAGCAGCTTAGCGGCAGGGGGCGACTATGGCTACACCTTC; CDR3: CASSLAAGGDYGYTF
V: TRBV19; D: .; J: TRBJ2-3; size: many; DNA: TGTGCCAGTAGTAGGCGGGAAAGCACAGATACGCAGTATTTT; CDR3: CASSRRESTDTQYF
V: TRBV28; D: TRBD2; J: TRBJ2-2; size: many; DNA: TGTGCCAGCAGTCCGCCCAGCGGGAGTTCCCACACCGGGGAGCTGTTTTTT; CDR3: CASSPPSGSSHTGELFF
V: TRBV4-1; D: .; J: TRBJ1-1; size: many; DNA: TGCGCCAGCAGCCAAGTGGGTGGCCTTCCCTCTGAAGCTTTCTTT; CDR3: CASSQVGGLPSEAFF
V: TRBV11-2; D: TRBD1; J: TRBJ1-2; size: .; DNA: TGTGCCAGCAGCTTAGATCTGGGCAGGGGGCCTGGCTACACCTTC; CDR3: CASSLDLGRGPGYTF
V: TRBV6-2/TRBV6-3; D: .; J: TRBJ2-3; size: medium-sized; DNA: TGTGCCAGCAGTTGGCGGGACGCCACAGATACGCAGTATTTT; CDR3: CASSWRDATDTQYF
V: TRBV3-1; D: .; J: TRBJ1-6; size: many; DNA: TGTGCCAGCAGCGCCCGATTCAATTCACCCCTCCACTTT; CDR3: CASSARFNSPLHF
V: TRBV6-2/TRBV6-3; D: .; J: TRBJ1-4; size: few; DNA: TGTGCCAGCAGGGGGACGACTGAAAAACTGTTTTTT; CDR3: CASRGTTEKLFF
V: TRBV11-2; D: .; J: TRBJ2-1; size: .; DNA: TGTGCCAGCAGCTTAGATCCAACAGTTTTCTCCAGTGAGCAGTTCTTC; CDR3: CASSLDPTVFSSEQFF
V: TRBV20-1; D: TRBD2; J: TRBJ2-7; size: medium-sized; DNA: TGCAGTGCTCGGAGTTTTAGCGGGACCTTCGAGCAGTACTTC; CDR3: CSARSFSGTFEQYF
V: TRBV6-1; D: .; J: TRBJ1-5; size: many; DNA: TGTGCCAGTGTAGGCCGTTCAGATACGCAGCATTTT; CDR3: CASVGRSDTQHF
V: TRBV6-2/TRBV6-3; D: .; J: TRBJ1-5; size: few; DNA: TGTGCCATTAGCTGGGGAACAGATAGCAATCAGCCCCAGCATTTT; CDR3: CAISWGTDSNQPQHF
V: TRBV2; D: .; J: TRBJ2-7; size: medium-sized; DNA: TGTGCCAGCAGTACGGGACACCGATCCTACGAGCAGTACTTC; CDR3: CASSTGHRSYEQYF
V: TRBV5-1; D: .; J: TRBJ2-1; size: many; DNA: TGCGCCAGCAGCTTGGTTTCCCTTTACAATGAGCAGTTCTTC; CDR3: CASSLVSLYNEQFF
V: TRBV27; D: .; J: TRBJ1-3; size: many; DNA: TGTGCCAGCAGTTTATCGGGCAGGGGAAACACCATATATTTT; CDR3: CASSLSGRGNTIYF
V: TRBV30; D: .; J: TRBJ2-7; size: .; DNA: TGTGCCTGGAGCGGCAGGGACTCCTACGAGCAGTACTTC; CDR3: CAWSGRDSYEQYF
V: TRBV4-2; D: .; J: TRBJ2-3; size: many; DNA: TGTGCCAGCAGCCAAGCGGAAGGCACAGATACGCAGTATTTT; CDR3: CASSQAEGTDTQYF
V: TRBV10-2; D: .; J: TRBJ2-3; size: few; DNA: TGCGCCAGCAAAGAGGGGCGAACAGATACGCAGTATTTT; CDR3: CASKEGRTDTQYF
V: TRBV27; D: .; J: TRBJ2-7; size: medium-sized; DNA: TGTGCCAGCAGTTTTCTTGGTAGGCCCTACGAGCAGTACTTC; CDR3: CASSFLGRPYEQYF
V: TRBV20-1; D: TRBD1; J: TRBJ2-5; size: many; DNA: TGCAGTGCACCCCCCGGGACAGAGTACCAAGAGACCCAGTACTTC; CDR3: CSAPPGTEYQETQYF
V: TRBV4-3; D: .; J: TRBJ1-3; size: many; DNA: TGCGCCAGCAGCCCAGGGGACCCTGGAAACACCATATATTTT; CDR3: CASSPGDPGNTIYF
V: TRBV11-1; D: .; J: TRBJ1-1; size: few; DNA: TGTGCCAGCAGCTTAGCTGGCAGTGAAGCTTTCTTT; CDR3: CASSLAGSEAFF
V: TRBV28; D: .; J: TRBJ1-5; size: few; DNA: TGTGCCAGCAGTTCAGGACAGCACCGGCATTTT; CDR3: CASSSGQHRHF
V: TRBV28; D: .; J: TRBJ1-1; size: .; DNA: TGTGCCAGCAGTCCAATATGGAGGTGGACTGAAGCTTTCTTT; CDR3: CASSPIWRWTEAFF
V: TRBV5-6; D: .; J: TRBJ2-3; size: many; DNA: TGTGCCAGCAGCCCCTCGGAGGCAGATACGCAGTATTTT; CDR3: CASSPSEADTQYF
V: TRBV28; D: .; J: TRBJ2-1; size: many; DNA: TGTGCCAGCACCGCTAGCGTAAACAATGAGCAGTTCTTC; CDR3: CASTASVNNEQFF
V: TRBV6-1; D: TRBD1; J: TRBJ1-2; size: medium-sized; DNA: TGTGCCAGCAGATACACAGGACAGGGGAGGACTTATGGCTACACCTTC; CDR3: CASRYTGQGRTYGYTF
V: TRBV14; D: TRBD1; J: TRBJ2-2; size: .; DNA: TGTGCCAGCAGCCAAGATACCCGGGACAGGGTAAGCATGGAGCTGTTTTTT; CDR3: CASSQDTRDRVSMELFF
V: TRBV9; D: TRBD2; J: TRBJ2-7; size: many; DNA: TGTGCCAGCAGCCCTAGGACTAGTGGTGCCTACGAGCAGTACTTC; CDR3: CASSPRTSGAYEQYF
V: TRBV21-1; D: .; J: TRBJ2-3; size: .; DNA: TGTGCCAGCCGGAATTCCGGGACTAGCGTGGGCGACACAGATACGCAGTATTTT; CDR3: CASRNSGTSVGDTDTQYF
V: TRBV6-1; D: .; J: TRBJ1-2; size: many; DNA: TGTGCCAGCAGTGAAGAATGGAACTTCTATGGCTACACCTTC; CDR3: CASSEEWNFYGYTF
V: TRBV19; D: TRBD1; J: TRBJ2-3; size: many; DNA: TGTGCCAGTAGTAGAGGGGGCTCCACAGATACGCAGTATTTT; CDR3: CASSRGGSTDTQYF
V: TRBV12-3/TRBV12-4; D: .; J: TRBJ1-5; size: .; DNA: TGTGCCAGCAGTTTCTCAGGGGAAGGCAATCAGCCCCAGCATTTT; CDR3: CASSFSGEGNQPQHF
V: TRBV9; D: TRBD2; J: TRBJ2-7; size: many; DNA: TGTGCCAGCAGCGTAGGGGCTAGCGGGAGCGTCTCCTACGAGCAGTACTTC; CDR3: CASSVGASGSVSYEQYF
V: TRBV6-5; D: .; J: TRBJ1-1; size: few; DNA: TGTGCCAGCAGTTACGAACAATTAGAAGCTTTATTT; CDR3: CASSYEQLEALF
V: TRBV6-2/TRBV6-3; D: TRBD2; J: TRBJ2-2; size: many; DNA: TGTGCCAGCAGCCTAATAGCGGGAGCCGGGGAGCTGTTTTTT; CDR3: CASSLIAGAGELFF
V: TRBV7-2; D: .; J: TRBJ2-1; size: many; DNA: TGTGCCAGCAGCTTAGGACCGAACAATGAGCAGTTCTTC; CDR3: CASSLGPNNEQFF
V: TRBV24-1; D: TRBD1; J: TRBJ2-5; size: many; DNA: TGTGCCACCAGTGATTTCGGAGACCAGGGGGCGGAGACCCAGTACTTC; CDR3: CATSDFGDQGAETQYF
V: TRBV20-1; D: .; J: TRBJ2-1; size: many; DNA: TGCAGTGCGGGTGGCGAGGTGGCGCAGTTCTTC; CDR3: CSAGGEVAQFF
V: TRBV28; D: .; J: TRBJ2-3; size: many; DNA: TGTGCCAGCAGTTGGGGGAGAGTAGCCGATACGCAGTATTTT; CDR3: CASSWGRVADTQYF